The rows below give T cell receptor beta chains drawn from one sample of a study of early T cells in non-severe SARS-CoV-2 infection. TCRdb reanalysed the 5' RACE reads using MiXCR and keeps one entry per CDR3 protein. Counted here are about 25,000 distinct CDR3 sequences, 4.5% to 7% occurring once; the ten biggest clones make up about 2.6%. The specimen was whole blood. These receptors originate from an adult who was a healthcare worker with PCR-confirmed SARS-CoV-2 infection or an uninfected control (not recorded which). The conserved cysteine and the conserved F or W are not part of the CDR3 here. A clone size is listed for some rows: how often the clone was seen (once, few, many), or a class if it is expanded.

clone_size	j_call	v_call	cdr3_aa
many	TRBJ2-7	TRBV6-5	ASRHRGYEQY
many	TRBJ2-7	TRBV19	ASSPPLRGGGAYEQY
many	TRBJ2-2	TRBV4-3	ASSQDAGLGPGELF
few	TRBJ1-1	TRBV7-2	ASSFSMTGVEAF
many	TRBJ2-7	TRBV28	ASSRTAQY
many	TRBJ2-7	TRBV7-9	ASSSTGTSGDFSYEQY
few	TRBJ1-1	TRBV6-5	ASRKTGTAGRTEAF
medium-sized	TRBJ1-2	TRBV20-1	SARDYGGSYGYT
many	TRBJ1-1	TRBV7-9	ASSDRRNTEAF
many	TRBJ2-3	TRBV5-1	ASSLATGGADTQY
many	TRBJ1-2	TRBV7-9	ASSLSPESRYGYT
many	TRBJ1-1	TRBV19	ASSILTVNTEVF
many	TRBJ1-2	TRBV7-6	ASSSYQDGRYT
many	TRBJ2-1	TRBV6-2/TRBV6-3	ASSPNGVNNEQF
many	TRBJ2-3	TRBV7-8	ASSREGPGTDTQY
many	TRBJ1-4	TRBV29-1	SAERDNEKLF
medium-sized	TRBJ1-6	TRBV18	ASSEGAGSPLH
many	TRBJ2-5	TRBV3-1	ASSRLAGEETQY
-	TRBJ2-7	TRBV7-6	ASSLGLGALEQY
-	TRBJ2-6	TRBV4-3	ASSPSGYGANVLT
many	TRBJ1-1	TRBV24-1	ATSVGTNTEAF
many	TRBJ1-6	TRBV5-1	ASSLLVAGGNSPLH
few	TRBJ1-1	TRBV25-1	ASSQGMAGTALAF
many	TRBJ1-1	TRBV11-3	ASSLDFGAEAF
many	TRBJ2-1	TRBV29-1	SAARLAALSSYNEQF
few	TRBJ2-7	TRBV11-2	ASSATSGTHEQY
-	TRBJ2-7	TRBV7-9	ASSLGTGAYEQY
-	TRBJ2-3	TRBV3-1	ASSQRDTQY
many	TRBJ1-4	TRBV27	ATGGGATGEKLF
many	TRBJ1-1	TRBV12-3/TRBV12-4	ASSWNTGGIAEAF
few	TRBJ2-1	TRBV2	ASSLTTYEQF
-	TRBJ2-7	TRBV7-9	ASSLVRETYEQY
many	TRBJ2-7	TRBV7-2	ASSLGPVLYEQY
many	TRBJ2-7	TRBV6-2/TRBV6-3	ASSYLGQGGVYEQY
many	TRBJ2-7	TRBV6-2/TRBV6-3	ASSYSIPLMTGASDEQY
many	TRBJ2-3	TRBV29-1	SVATSGGSTDTQY
few	TRBJ1-1	TRBV11-2	ASSDGSYTEAF
many	TRBJ2-1	TRBV7-8	ASSFHNEQF
-	TRBJ2-7	TRBV6-6	ASSYAGQGYEQY
many	TRBJ2-5	TRBV20-1	SASLGTKQETQY
many	TRBJ2-7	TRBV28	ASSGKYEQY
many	TRBJ2-1	TRBV20-1	SARLATNNEQF
-	TRBJ2-7	TRBV20-1	SAPKTTYEQY
many	TRBJ2-5	TRBV7-2	ASSYLTGSATQY
few	TRBJ2-6	TRBV3-1	ASSSHSGANVLT
few	TRBJ1-6	TRBV6-6	ASSQTGVSNSPLH
-	TRBJ2-1	TRBV6-2/TRBV6-3	ASSYPDNEQF
-	TRBJ2-3	TRBV20-1	SARPPASGTDTQY